This entry features one TCR beta chain sequence. What it binds is not known. The protocol was immunoSEQ multiplex PCR, while the TCRdb copy is restricted to in-frame clones and leaves out a portion. The sample holds 20,000 to 25,000 clones, less than 95% seen once. Sorted regulatory T cells were CD4-positive, CD25-high and CD127-low or negative. J gave up 6 bases and V 7 bases, and 9 bases lay outside the gene matches. This CDR3 comprises 15 residues. Germline V gene sequence: CDR1 SNHLY, CDR2 FYNNEI. The record originates from a study of B cell selection in AIRE deficiency. General study points: Shared Treg sequences had shorter CDR3s, biased toward rearrangements with few non-templated insertions. Patient Tconv and Treg cells showed healthy-like TCRBV usage, CDR3 length, diversity. Patient Tconv cells held 25% to 35% of Treg sequences shared by healthy donors.

The sequencing sample was made of Tregs sorted from PBMCs. This chain joins TRBV2 and TRBJ2-2; 9 bases are shared with TRBD2. The source is a human donor with AIRE deficiency. DNA for the CDR3: TGTGCCAGCACACGGACTAGCGTTCTCGCCGGGGAGCTGTTTTTT. Amino acids: CASTRTSVLAGELFF.